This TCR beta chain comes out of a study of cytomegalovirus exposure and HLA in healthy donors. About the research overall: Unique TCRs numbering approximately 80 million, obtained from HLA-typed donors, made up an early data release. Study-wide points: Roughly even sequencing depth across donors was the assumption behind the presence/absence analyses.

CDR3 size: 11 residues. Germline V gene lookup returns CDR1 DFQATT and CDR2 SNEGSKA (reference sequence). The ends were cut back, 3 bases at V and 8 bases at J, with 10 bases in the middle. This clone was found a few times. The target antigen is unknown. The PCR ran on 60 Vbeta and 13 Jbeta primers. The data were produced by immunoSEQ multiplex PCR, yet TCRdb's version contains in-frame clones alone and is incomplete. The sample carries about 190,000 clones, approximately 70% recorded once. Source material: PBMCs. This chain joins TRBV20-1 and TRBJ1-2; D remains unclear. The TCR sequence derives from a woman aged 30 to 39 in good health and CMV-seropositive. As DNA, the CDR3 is TGCAGTGCTAGGGCCGGAGGGGGCTACACCTTC. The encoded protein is CSARAGGGYTF.